This note documents a single T cell receptor (beta chain) sequence. This sample stems from a study of blood T cells in healthy people across ages. A second 7 to 11 cycle PCR used barcoded and J-beta primers. TCRdb recomputed calls from the 5' RACE reads with MiXCR, one row per CDR3 protein. The sample has over 950,000 distinct CDR3 sequences, 51% seen once. For every donor, a draw yielded 9.5 to 10 milliliters of peripheral blood. The amount of total RNA extracted per sample was at least 5.5 micrograms. CDR3 length: 15 residues. Germline loops: CDR1 MNHNY, CDR2 SVGAGI (reference sequence). Trimming took 6 bases from V and 2 from J; bases not matched to a gene: 8.

The V and J genes are TRBV6-6 and TRBJ2-3, with 7 bases that match TRBD2. This TCR was recovered from an older woman in good health. Sequenced material: blood. This chain's CDR3 is CASRHKREYTDTQYF. In DNA, the CDR3 is TGTGCCAGCAGGCATAAGCGGGAATACACAGATACGCAGTATTTT.